The clone carrying this T cell receptor (beta chain) was counted many times. The antigen is not known. The data were obtained in a study of T cells in Graves' hyperthyroidism and ophthalmopathy. Looking at the study overall: Pretreatment peripheral blood was obtained at initial diagnosis.

Study results and limitations: Using 13 V-J features, a model discriminated ophthalmopathy from stable hyperthyroidism. Expanded thyroid clonotypes (above 0.001) were mostly also found in blood.

Trimming removed 1 base at V and 11 bases at J, with 11 bases between. Germline lookup yields CDR1 LGHDT and CDR2 YNNKEL (reference sequence). The CDR3 consists of 12 residues. Around 10 ml fresh peripheral blood yielded the PBMCs. TCR beta CDR3 sequences were amplified from RNA transcripts. First-round RT-PCR targeting the TCR CDR3 was performed with the HTBI primer set. Via MiXCR, TCRdb re-called the multiplex PCR reads, giving one row per CDR3 protein. The sample yields over 500,000 distinct CDR3 sequences, roughly 17% seen once. This chain uses TRBV3-1 with TRBJ1-1, with D uncertain. Sequencing used blood. The clonotype was recovered from a woman aged 18 to 35 with Graves' ophthalmopathy. The CDR3 loop reads CASSQVGGGAFF. The CDR3 bases are TGTGCCAGCAGCCAAGTGGGTGGTGGTGCTTTCTTT.